The source of this TCR beta chain is a study of metastatic and nonmetastatic thyroid tumors. Turning to the study itself: Malignant and benign thyroid patients had repertoires compared in peripheral blood and tumor or nodule tissue. Whole-study results and caveats: Reports indicated that malignant thyroid tumors showed significantly higher TCR beta diversity than benign nodules did, in blood and tumor.

The table lists this clone with many counts. Antigen: not known. This CDR3 spans 13 amino acids. The trim removed 5 bases at V and 4 bases at J, leaving 2 bases unmatched. CDR1 is SGHTA and CDR2 is FQGTGA in the germline V gene. Patients were all untreated before their thyroid surgery. The authors' processing: The study's classifier, a distant-metastasis tool for papillary thyroid cancer, was built using CDR3 differences across clinicopathological groups. TCRdb re-called clones via MiXCR from the PCR reads. TCRdb's processing, not the authors', yielded these V and J calls. The sample shows about 14,000 clones, about 25% of them seen only once.

The source material was blood. The chain couples TRBV7-3 to TRBJ2-7; 10 nucleotides match TRBD2. The sequence was collected from a female donor with papillary thyroid cancer or a benign thyroid nodule (not recorded which). Some clones in this sample may be carry-over from other donors' samples. The chain's CDR3 is CASSILAGYEQYF. The CDR3 region has the DNA TGTGCCAGCAGCATACTAGCGGGGTACGAGCAGTACTTC.